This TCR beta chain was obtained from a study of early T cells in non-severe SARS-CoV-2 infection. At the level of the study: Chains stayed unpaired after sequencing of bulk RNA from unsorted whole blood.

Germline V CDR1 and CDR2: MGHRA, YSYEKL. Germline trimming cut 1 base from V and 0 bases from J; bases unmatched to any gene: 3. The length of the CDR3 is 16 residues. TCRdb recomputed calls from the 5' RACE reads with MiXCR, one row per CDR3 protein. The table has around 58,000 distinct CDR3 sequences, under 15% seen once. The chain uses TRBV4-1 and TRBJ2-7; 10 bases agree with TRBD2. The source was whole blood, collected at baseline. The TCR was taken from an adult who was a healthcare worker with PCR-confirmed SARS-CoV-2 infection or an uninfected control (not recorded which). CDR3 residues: CASSQATSGRSYEQYF. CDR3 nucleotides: TGCGCCAGCAGCCAAGCGACTAGCGGGCGCTCCTACGAGCAGTACTTC.